What follows describes a single T cell receptor (beta chain). Its target is unknown. Per the germline V gene, CDR1 is SGHTA and CDR2 is FQGNSA. The CDR3 is 17 amino acids. Trimming removed 5 bases from V and 4 bases from J, with 23 bases in between. This entry belongs to a study of shared clonotypes between healthy human individuals. About the study: Two women and three men aged 18 to 49 served as donors. Study-wide results and caveats: Naive subsets generally exceeded memory subsets in estimated richness.

Method: immunoSEQ multiplex PCR; TCRdb's copy keeps in-frame clones and lacks some. The sample carries roughly 1 million clones, approximately 78% recorded once. The TCR originated in a young man in good health. Some clones in this sample may be carry-over from other donors' samples. The gene calls are TRBV7-2 and TRBJ1-1; possible D gene TRBD1, 5 bases. The sample taken for sequencing was memory CD4+ T cells from PBMCs. Noted subset: CD45RA-negative fraction. The CDR3 DNA follows: TGTGCCAGCAGCCCCGCCCGGAGCAGGGCGGGGGGCACTGAAGCTTTCTTT. Residues: CASSPARSRAGGTEAFF.